One sample yielded the 29 T cell receptor beta chains listed below, sequenced in a study of neurological immune-mediated disorders. TCRdb used MiXCR to reprocess the 5' RACE reads, holding one entry per CDR3 protein. This sample has tens of thousands of distinct CDR3 sequences; approximately 2.8% occur once, and the top ten carry 1.1%. Sequenced: PBMCs. The source of these receptors is a young woman with multiple sclerosis.

J is TRBJ1-1 and V is TRBV18; D call uncertain. The CDR3 totals 18 residues. CDR1 and CDR2 from the germline V gene are KGHSH and LQKENI. Trimming removed 4 bases from V and 0 bases from J, with 21 bases in between. The CDR3 here is CASSLHATGEGMNTEAFF. CDR3 coding DNA: TGTGCCAGCTCACTTCACGCCACGGGCGAAGGGATGAACACTGAAGCTTTCTTT. Drawing the rest from reference TRBV18 and TRBJ1-1, the complete variable domain is NAGVMQNPRHLVRRRGQEARLRCSPMKGHSHVYWYRQLPEEGLKFMVYLQKENIIDESGMPKERFSAEFPKEGPSILRIQQVVRGDSAAYFCASSLHATGEGMNTEAFFGQGTRLTVV.

This clonotype has ten or more counts. The genes are TRBV20-1 and TRBJ2-7, with D perhaps given as TRBD1 or TRBD2 (7 bases each). The CDR3 covers 13 residues. Germline V lookup: CDR1 DFQATT, CDR2 SNEGSKA (reference sequence). V was shortened by 3 bases and J by 3 bases, with 12 bases between the two germline ends. CDR3 DNA: TGCAGTGCTAGTGGCAGGGGGGGCTACGAGCAGTACTTC. Translation gives CSASGRGGYEQYF.

Worth noting for this clonotype: At one of its ends the junction is not consistent with the germline gene, which may arise from a read error. The chain carries TRBV5-1 and TRBJ2-1, with TRBD2 identical over 7 bases. Germline CDR1 is SGHRS and CDR2 is YFSETQ. The CDR3 sequence is 14 residues long. The CDR3 coding sequence is TGCGCCAGCAGCCCCCGGGACTACGACAATGAGCAAGTCTTC. Translation gives CASSPRDYDNEQVF. Together with reference TRBV5-1 and TRBJ2-1, the CDR3 gives the full variable domain: KAGVTQTPRYLIKTRGQQVTLSCSPISGHRSVSWYQQTPGQGLQFLFEYFSETQRNKGNFPGRFSGRQFSNSRSEMNVSTLELGDSALYLCASSPRDYDNEQVFGPGTRLTVL.

This clonotype was recorded at least ten times. The rearrangement links TRBV3-1 to TRBJ2-3; no reliable D call. There are 12 residues in the CDR3. V was pared by 4 bases and J by 8 bases, with 10 bases between. Germline CDR1 and CDR2: LGHDT and YNNKEL (reference sequence). CDR3 protein: CASSPNVGTQYF. DNA of the CDR3: TGTGCCAGCAGCCCCAATGTGGGTACGCAGTATTTT.

This chain links TRBV10-3 with TRBJ2-7; TRBD1 matches 10 bases. The CDR3 length is 15 residues. Germline trimming cut 11 bases from V and 7 bases from J; bases unmatched to any gene: 17. Germline CDR1 is ENHRY and CDR2 is SYGVKD. The CDR3 spells CAFSDPGTGVVEQYF. The CDR3 region has the DNA TGTGCCTTTAGTGACCCCGGGACAGGGGTGGTGGAGCAGTACTTC.

This clonotype was observed a handful of times. The chain joins TRBV4-3 to TRBJ2-1; D unresolved. The CDR3 is 15 amino acids. Germline CDR1 reads LGHNA; CDR2 reads YSLEER. V was clipped by 8 bases and J by 2 bases, with 16 bases between them. CDR3 protein: CASGVIGSAYNEQFF. The CDR3 bases are TGCGCCAGCGGGGTGATAGGTTCCGCCTACAATGAGCAGTTCTTC.

This clonotype was counted ten times or more. DNA of the CDR3: TGTGCCAGCAGCGGAGGGCATTATAATTCACCCCTCCACTTT. The encoded protein is CASSGGHYNSPLHF. The chain couples TRBV7-9 to TRBJ1-6; D is uncertain. The CDR3 runs to 14 residues. The V gene lost 5 bases and the J gene lost 4 bases, with 9 bases spanning the gap. The germline V gene encodes CDR1 SEHNR and CDR2 FQNEAQ (reference sequence).

This clonotype appeared many times. The rearrangement joins TRBV5-6 to TRBJ1-2; tentatively, D is TRBD1 (6 bases). V dropped 2 bases and J dropped 0 bases, with 8 bases sitting between them. Germline V CDR1 and CDR2: SGHDT, YYEEEE. CDR3 length equals 14 residues. Written as DNA, the CDR3 is TGTGCCAGCAGCTTACAGGGTCCTAACTATGGCTACACCTTC. The encoded protein is CASSLQGPNYGYTF.

This clonotype was picked up many times. The rearrangement joins TRBV7-9 to TRBJ1-1; D is uncertain. Germline CDR1 and CDR2: SEHNR and FQNEAQ (reference sequence). V was pared by 1 base and J by 0 bases, with 6 bases between. The CDR3 extends over 14 amino acids. CDR3: CASSLELMNTEAFF. In DNA, the CDR3 is TGTGCCAGCAGCTTAGAACTGATGAACACTGAAGCTTTCTTT.

This clonotype was observed many times. This chain links TRBV5-1 with TRBJ2-6; no definite D call. Per germline, CDR1 SGHRS and CDR2 YFSETQ. The CDR3 runs 15 residues. V was cut by 0 bases and J by 2 bases, with 6 bases left in between. CDR3 in amino acids: CASSLEGPGANVLTF. CDR3 DNA: TGCGCCAGCAGCTTGGAGGGTCCTGGGGCCAACGTCCTGACTTTC.

The chain couples TRBV29-1 to TRBJ2-5; D could derive from TRBD1 or TRBD2 (7 bases each). V was clipped by 2 bases and J by 5 bases, with 27 bases between them. Germline CDR1 reads SQVTM; CDR2 reads ANQGSEA. This CDR3 spans 18 amino acids. The CDR3 nucleotides are TGCAGCGTTGAAACAGGGGAGGGTCAATTGCTTGCGGGGGAGACCCAGTACTTC. Its translation: CSVETGEGQLLAGETQYF.

This clonotype occurred many times. For the CDR3, the DNA is TGTGCCAGCAGCCAATTTAGCGGGGACTCCTACAATGAGCAGTTCTTC. This codes for CASSQFSGDSYNEQFF. The chain joins TRBV7-2 to TRBJ2-1, with 8 bases fitting TRBD2. This CDR3 has 16 residues. V shed 5 bases, J shed 0 bases, and the junction held 6 bases outside the gene matches. Per germline, CDR1 SGHTA and CDR2 FQGNSA.

This clonotype has a count of ten or more. This rearrangement joins TRBV5-5 to TRBJ2-3; D is unresolved. With 2 bases removed from V and 0 bases from J, the gap between germline ends came to 10 bases. Germline values: CDR1 SGHKS, CDR2 YYEKEE (reference sequence). CDR3 length equals 15 residues. CDR3 in amino acids: CASSFWGHSTDTQYF. CDR3 nucleotide sequence: TGTGCCAGCAGCTTTTGGGGTCATAGCACAGATACGCAGTATTTT.

The V call is TRBV9, the J call TRBJ2-3; maybe TRBD1 (5 bases). This CDR3 is built from 15 residues. With 0 bases removed from V and 5 bases from J, the gap between germline ends came to 13 bases. Germline assignment: CDR1 SGDLS and CDR2 YYNGEE. The chain's CDR3 is CASSVAGRQGDTQYF. CDR3 sequence (DNA): TGTGCCAGCAGCGTAGCTGGAAGGCAGGGAGATACGCAGTATTTT.

This clonotype was observed many times. V is TRBV5-1 and J is TRBJ2-1, with a tentative D call TRBD2 (6 bases). CDR1 is SGHRS, CDR2 YFSETQ, per germline. V was trimmed by 5 bases and J by 9 bases, leaving 15 bases between them. The CDR3 is made up of 13 amino acids. The CDR3 DNA reads as TGCGCCAGCAGTTTCGGAGGGATACGTGAGCAGTTCTTC. It encodes CASSFGGIREQFF. The variable domain in full, completed from reference TRBV5-1 and TRBJ2-1, reads KAGVTQTPRYLIKTRGQQVTLSCSPISGHRSVSWYQQTPGQGLQFLFEYFSETQRNKGNFPGRFSGRQFSNSRSEMNVSTLELGDSALYLCASSFGGIREQFFGPGTRLTVL.

This clonotype was observed at least ten times. The CDR3 protein is CSVEVGGETQYF. In nucleotides, the CDR3 is TGCAGCGTTGAGGTCGGGGGAGAGACCCAGTACTTC. The V gene is TRBV29-1, the J gene TRBJ2-5; tentative D call: TRBD2 (6 bases). Germline assignment: CDR1 SQVTM and CDR2 ANQGSEA. V was trimmed by 3 bases and J by 4 bases, leaving 9 bases between them. CDR3 size: 12 residues.

This clonotype was seen at least ten times. The chain couples TRBV9 to TRBJ2-3, with D hard to call. The CDR3 contains 12 residues. V shed 0 bases and J shed 4 bases, with 3 bases lying between them. Germline V gene lookup returns CDR1 SGDLS and CDR2 YYNGEE. The CDR3 DNA reads TGTGCCAGCAGCGTAGGCTCAGATACGCAGTATTTT. Translation: CASSVGSDTQYF.

Only a few counts were recorded for this clonotype. This clone may be a read error of a much larger clone one base away. CDR3 nucleotides: TGTGCCAACGGACGGTCCGACTACTACAATGAGCAGTTCTTC. Residues: CANGRSDYYNEQFF. V usage is TRBV2 and J usage is TRBJ2-1, with a possible D match to TRBD2 (5 bases). Trimming removed 10 bases from V and 3 bases from J, with 16 bases in between. Germline loops: CDR1 SNHLY, CDR2 FYNNEI. CDR3 length: 14 amino acids. Variable domain in full (rest from reference TRBV2 and TRBJ2-1): EPEVTQTPSHQVTQMGQEVILRCVPISNHLYFYWYRQILGQKVEFLVSFYNNEISEKSEIFDDQFSVERPDGSNFTLKIRSTKLEDSAMYFCANGRSDYYNEQFFGPGTRLTVL.

This clonotype has ten or more counts. The V call is TRBV20-1, the J call TRBJ2-7, with 7 bases identical to TRBD2. Germline V gives CDR1 DFQATT, CDR2 SNEGSKA (reference sequence). J gave up 4 bases and V 1 base, and 4 bases lay outside the gene matches. The CDR3 totals 13 residues. The CDR3 coding sequence is TGCAGTGCTAGAGCCACTAGCGTATACGAGCAGTACTTC. It codes for CSARATSVYEQYF.

This clonotype occurred many times. The chain carries TRBV28 and TRBJ1-1; maybe TRBD1 (6 bases). Germline values: CDR1 MDHEN, CDR2 SYDVKM. The CDR3 totals 14 residues. The V end was cut by 6 bases, the J end by 7 bases, with 18 bases between. In DNA, the CDR3 is TGTGCCAGCAGGAGGACAGTACAATCTTTTGAAGCTTTCTTT. Its protein product is CASRRTVQSFEAFF.

There are many counts of this clonotype. The chain carries TRBV2 and TRBJ2-5; D possibly uses TRBD1 or TRBD2 (6 bases each). Germline V gene lookup returns CDR1 SNHLY and CDR2 FYNNEI. This CDR3 is 12 amino acids long. V was trimmed by 4 bases and J by 5 bases, leaving 8 bases between them. DNA for the CDR3: TGTGCCAGCAGTGCGGGGGCTGAGACCCAGTACTTC. Translating it yields CASSAGAETQYF. Supplemented by reference TRBV2 and TRBJ2-5, the full variable domain reads EPEVTQTPSHQVTQMGQEVILRCVPISNHLYFYWYRQILGQKVEFLVSFYNNEISEKSEIFDDQFSVERPDGSNFTLKIRSTKLEDSAMYFCASSAGAETQYFGPGTRLLVL.

This clonotype has ten or more counts. The V gene is TRBV7-3, the J gene TRBJ2-1; possible D gene TRBD1, 6 bases. The CDR3 spans 12 residues. V gave up 5 bases and J gave up 7 bases, with 9 bases separating them. CDR1 is SGHTA and CDR2 is FQGTGA in the germline V gene. The CDR3 DNA is TGTGCCAGCAGCACTCAGGGGAATGAGCAGTTCTTC. This translates into CASSTQGNEQFF.

This clonotype was found many times. V and J are TRBV20-1 and TRBJ2-5; D is possibly TRBD2 (5 bases). Germline lookup yields CDR1 DFQATT and CDR2 SNEGSKA (reference sequence). The CDR3 totals 13 residues. The V end lost 3 bases, the J end lost 5 bases, and 13 bases lay between the germline ends. The CDR3 DNA reads as TGCAGTGCTAGTGAGGCGGGCGCGGAGACCCAGTACTTC. The encoded protein is CSASEAGAETQYF.

This clonotype was counted many times. This CDR3 reads CSAPNRGLAGSNEQFF. Here the CDR3 DNA reads TGCAGTGCCCCCAATAGGGGACTAGCGGGGAGCAATGAGCAGTTCTTC. This chain joins TRBV20-1 and TRBJ2-1; 13 bases are shared with TRBD2. The CDR3 extends over 16 amino acids. Trimming cost V 6 bases and J 6 bases; bases outside gene matches: 11. CDR1 and CDR2 (germline): DFQATT, SNEGSKA (reference sequence).

The sample holds many counts of this clonotype. The chain recombines TRBV20-1 with TRBJ2-2, with D uncertain. This CDR3 has 13 amino acids. The V end lost 1 base, the J end lost 4 bases, and 7 bases lay between the germline ends. Germline V gene lookup returns CDR1 DFQATT and CDR2 SNEGSKA (reference sequence). CDR3 bases: TGCAGTGCTAGAGCAACAGTCACCGGGGAGCTGTTTTTT. Translation gives CSARATVTGELFF.

On this clonotype itself: A much bigger clone sits one base away, suggesting this may be a read error. CDR3 DNA: TGTGCCAGCAGTCCAGGGACAGGGTACCACTATGGCTACACCTTC. Amino acids: CASSPGTGYHYGYTF. V is TRBV12-3 or TRBV12-4 and J is TRBJ1-2; 9 nucleotides agree with TRBD1. This CDR3 has 15 residues. V lost 5 bases and J lost 3; bases outside the gene matches: 7.

Ten or more counts support this clonotype. The V gene is TRBV5-5, the J gene TRBJ2-7, with D maybe TRBD1 (5 bases). Germline loops: CDR1 SGHKS, CDR2 YYEKEE (reference sequence). The CDR3 extends over 12 amino acids. Trimming removed 1 base from V and 5 bases from J, with 7 bases in between. DNA of the CDR3: TGTGCCAGCAGCTTGACAGGCCACGAGCAGTACTTC. It yields the protein CASSLTGHEQYF.

This clonotype appeared many times. The rearrangement links TRBV12-3 or TRBV12-4 to TRBJ2-3; D gene uncertain. Between the trimmed V and J ends, which lost 6 bases and 9 bases, there was a span of 22 bases. This CDR3 is built from 15 residues. CDR3 in DNA: TGTGCCAGCAGCGCCCGTGGGCGGCAACGGCCGACGCAGTATTTT. It translates to CASSARGRQRPTQYF.

This clonotype was counted many times. V is TRBV12-3 or TRBV12-4 and J is TRBJ2-5; D is ambiguous. The CDR3 is made up of 13 amino acids. V lost 2 bases to trimming and J lost 5 bases, with 9 bases between them. CDR3 in DNA: TGTGCCAGCAGTTTACAAGGGTTTGAGACCCAGTACTTC. Residues: CASSLQGFETQYF.